The 16 T cell receptor beta chains in this list originate from one sample, sequenced in a study of T cell changes during pregnancy in multiple sclerosis. TCRdb's table, derived via immunoSEQ multiplex PCR, lists solely in-frame clones and lacks some. This table holds about 94,000 clones, roughly 93% found once. The specimen comprised peripheral blood, sampled in the third trimester of pregnancy. The receptors were gathered from a female donor with multiple sclerosis, enrolled in a pregnancy study.

This clone has just a few counts. The chain couples TRBV7-2 to TRBJ2-7; 8 bases are shared with TRBD2. The ends lost 5 bases at V and 5 bases at J; junction bases unmatched: 8. CDR1 is SGHTA and CDR2 is FQGNSA in the germline V gene. CDR3 length equals 14 residues. The CDR3 coding sequence is TGTGCCAGCAGCCAAGGGACTAGTGGCAACGAGCAGTACTTC. Amino acids: CASSQGTSGNEQYF.

This clone was counted once. The V gene is TRBV28, the J gene TRBJ2-1, with 7 bases that match TRBD2. V shed 2 bases and J 2 bases; nucleotides not matched to a gene: 6. The germline V gene encodes CDR1 MDHEN and CDR2 SYDVKM. The CDR3 covers 16 residues. The CDR3 nucleotides are TGTGCCAGCAGTTTAGGGGGAGGGAGCCCCTACAATGAGCAGTTCTTC. Residues: CASSLGGGSPYNEQFF.

The CDR3 coding sequence is TGCAGCGTTTCCGGTTACACTGAAGCTTTCTTT. Protein sequence: CSVSGYTEAFF. The genes are TRBV29-1 and TRBJ1-1; no clear D. Trimming cost V 5 bases and J 3 bases, with 7 bases left between them. Germline CDR1 and CDR2: SQVTM and ANQGSEA. The CDR3 covers 11 residues.

The chain couples TRBV5-1 to TRBJ2-7; a weak D match, TRBD2 (6 bases). V shed 3 bases and J shed 3 bases, with 16 bases lying between them. The CDR3 sequence is 15 residues long. Per the germline V gene, CDR1 is SGHRS and CDR2 is YFSETQ. The CDR3 here is CASSWAGTYFYEQYF. CDR3 in DNA: TGCGCCAGCAGCTGGGCCGGGACTTATTTCTACGAGCAGTACTTC.

The rearrangement links TRBV27 to TRBJ2-7; D is possibly TRBD1 (5 bases). Germline V CDR1 and CDR2: MNHEY, SMNVEV (reference sequence). V dropped 6 bases and J dropped 3 bases, with 12 bases sitting between them. The CDR3 extends over 13 amino acids. The CDR3 spells CASSRRRVYEQYF. DNA for the CDR3: TGTGCCAGCAGCCGCCGCAGGGTCTACGAGCAGTACTTC.

The chain employs TRBV5-1 and TRBJ1-2, with 11 bases lining up with TRBD1. Germline V gene data show CDR1 as SGHRS and CDR2 as YFSETQ. J was trimmed by 7 bases and V by 2 bases; bases with no gene match: 7. CDR3 size: 15 residues. The CDR3 DNA reads as TGCGCCAGCAGCTTCATCGGCGGGACAGGGGGTGGCTACACCTTC. Translation gives CASSFIGGTGGGYTF.

CDR3 sequence reads: CASSLEVAGGGYTF. CDR3 nucleotide sequence: TGTGCCAGCAGCTTAGAAGTGGCGGGCGGAGGCTACACCTTC. The chain joins TRBV7-2 to TRBJ1-2; D remains unclear. The CDR3 length is 14 residues. Trimming stripped 1 base from V and 8 bases from J, with 14 bases between. CDR1 SGHTA and CDR2 FQGNSA come from the germline V gene.

The CDR3 coding sequence is TGTGCCATCAGGACCGGGACATCCTCTGGAAACACCATATATTTT. Its translation is CAIRTGTSSGNTIYF. This chain links TRBV10-3 with TRBJ1-3; maybe TRBD1 (6 bases). The germline gives CDR1 ENHRY, CDR2 SYGVKD. V lost 6 bases to trimming and J lost 0 bases, with 12 bases between them. This CDR3 comprises 15 residues.

The table lists this clone with a count of one. This chain connects TRBV5-1 to TRBJ1-1, with 9 bases fitting TRBD1. V dropped 4 bases and J dropped 4; count of bases not matched to a gene: 8. The CDR3 length is 15 residues. The V gene's germline CDR1 is SGHRS and CDR2 YFSETQ. CDR3 region: CASSGTGRSSTEAFF. DNA for the CDR3: TGCGCCAGCAGCGGGACAGGGAGAAGTAGCACTGAAGCTTTCTTT. Supplemented by reference TRBV5-1 and TRBJ1-1, the full variable domain reads KAGVTQTPRYLIKTRGQQVTLSCSPISGHRSVSWYQQTPGQGLQFLFEYFSETQRNKGNFPGRFSGRQFSNSRSEMNVSTLELGDSALYLCASSGTGRSSTEAFFGQGTRLTVV.

V gene TRBV5-6 combines with J gene TRBJ2-7; D might be TRBD1 (6 bases). This CDR3 contains 14 residues. The germline V and J ends were trimmed by 4 bases and 2 bases, with 13 bases remaining between them. Germline V gene sequence: CDR1 SGHDT, CDR2 YYEEEE. The CDR3 region is CASSEVGAAYEQYF. The CDR3 DNA reads TGTGCCAGCAGCGAAGTGGGGGCAGCCTACGAGCAGTACTTC.

The genes are TRBV30 and TRBJ2-5; a weak D match, TRBD2 (5 bases). The DNA end lines up better with TRBJ2-7; the J call may be wrong. Germline V gene data show CDR1 as GTSNPN and CDR2 as SVGIG (reference sequence). The CDR3 contains 14 residues. CDR3 sequence: CAWTFPGSGYEQYF. The CDR3, as DNA: TGTGCCTGGACCTTCCCGGGGTCGGGTTACGAGCAGTACTTC.

The V and J genes are TRBV25-1 and TRBJ2-3; 7 bases map to TRBD2. CDR3 size: 16 residues. J lost 4 bases, V lost 4 bases, and 11 bases had no gene match. CDR1 MGHDK and CDR2 SYGVNS come from the germline V gene. CDR3 amino acids: CASSGPRAGRADTQYF. Here the CDR3 DNA reads TGTGCCAGCAGTGGGCCCCGAGCGGGAAGAGCAGATACGCAGTATTTT.

J is TRBJ2-3 and V is TRBV28; no definite D call. CDR3 length: 13 residues. Trimming removed 2 bases at V and 1 base at J, with 4 bases between. Germline CDR1 MDHEN, CDR2 SYDVKM. CDR3 amino acids: CASSLTRTDTQYF. In DNA form, the CDR3 reads TGTGCCAGCAGTTTAACTCGCACAGATACGCAGTATTTT.

This chain joins TRBV5-1 and TRBJ1-1; 11 bases are shared with TRBD1. There are 16 residues in the CDR3. Trimming at V came to 5 bases and at J to 2 bases, leaving 8 bases not matched to a gene. Germline CDR1 SGHRS, CDR2 YFSETQ. The DNA of the CDR3 is TGCGCCAGCAGACCCGGGACAGGGGGTGGAAACACTGAAGCTTTCTTT. It encodes CASRPGTGGGNTEAFF.

The V call is TRBV7-9, the J call TRBJ1-1, with a tentative D call TRBD1 (6 bases). The CDR3 sequence is 14 residues long. Germline CDR1 reads SEHNR; CDR2 reads FQNEAQ (reference sequence). Deletions cut 0 bases from V and 3 bases from J, with 8 bases between. DNA for the CDR3: TGTGCCAGCAGCTTAGCGAGGGGGTACACTGAAGCTTTCTTT. Translating it yields CASSLARGYTEAFF.

This clone showed up just once. The rearrangement uses TRBV6-4 and TRBJ1-5; TRBD1 is a possible D gene (5 bases). The germline CDR1 and CDR2 sequences are MRHNA and SNTAGT. The CDR3 has 16 residues. The V end was cut by 1 base, the J end by 6 bases, with 16 bases between. The CDR3 DNA follows: TGTGCCAGCAGTGACTTCGAGGTGGGGCTCGGTCAGCCCCAGCATTTT. This translates into CASSDFEVGLGQPQHF.